The entry that follows covers one TCR beta chain sequence. Antigen specificity is unknown. The data are from a study of cytomegalovirus exposure and HLA in healthy donors. Overall study results and limits: As confirmed in vitro, a few CMV-associated chains were specific for CMV antigens.

Data came from immunoSEQ multiplex PCR; TCRdb stores just in-frame clones and leaves some out. The data hold approximately 170,000 clones, with about 90% observed a single time. The germline V gene encodes CDR1 SGHKS and CDR2 YYEKEE (reference sequence). The CDR3 has 19 residues. V dropped 2 bases and J dropped 3; count of bases not matched to a gene: 16. This receptor was identified in a young woman in good health and CMV-seropositive. The sequencing input was PBMCs. The chain recombines TRBV5-5 with TRBJ2-7; 11 bases are a match to TRBD2. The CDR3 DNA reads as TGTGCCAGCAGCTTTGAACTAGCGGGAGAAATATGGCTATTCTACGAGCAGTACTTC. It codes for CASSFELAGEIWLFYEQYF.